This TCR beta chain was recovered during a study of technical replicates of blood from several donors (dated by TCRdb to the late 2010s). This clone occurred a few times. Its antigen specificity is not known. Base quality data are lacking; no much larger clone is found one base away. Via the germline V gene, CDR1 is SGHTS and CDR2 YDEGEE. CDR3 length: 14 amino acids, cysteine to phenylalanine. The sequence is cut down to CDR3 DNA, 42 bases in frame from base 1. Trimming at the junction amounts to 0 bases on V and 7 bases on J, and the germline ends lie 11 bases apart. The library was prepared using the immunoSEQ multiplex PCR assay. The source is immuneACCESS, and TCRdb retained only in-frame sequences with V and J called. Part of the clones is not carried over; for the studies checked, unresolved V genes explain less than half of this, and the remainder is unexplained. The sample has tens of thousands of clones on record, approximately 91% of them singletons. The top ten clonotypes cover 0.41% of the sample.

Sequenced input: T cells isolated from PBMCs. The sequence was collected from a human donor in good health. Recombination linked TRBV5-8 to TRBJ1-5; TRBD1 might be the D gene, on 5 matching bases. The DNA sequence is given as TGTGCCAGCAGCTTGGACGGGGGAAACCAGCCCCAGCATTTT. It encodes CASSLDGGNQPQHF.